This entry concerns a single T cell receptor beta chain. The sample holds a few counts of this clone. The target of this receptor is not known. No clone much larger than this one lies a single base away; base qualities are absent. This specimen comes from a study of metastatic and nonmetastatic thyroid tumors (dated by TCRdb to 2018 to 2020). In terms of the full investigation: Repertoires from peripheral blood and from tumor or nodule tissue samples of malignant and benign thyroid patients were compared. General conclusions and limits of the study: In both blood and tumor samples, TCR beta diversity was reported to be significantly higher in malignant tumors than in benign nodules.

No patient had received any treatment before thyroid surgery. The study retrospectively analysed patient clinical samples collected from about 2012 to 2018 using T-cell receptor beta sequencing. The library was prepared using PCR. The listed sequencing device is Illumina HiSeq 4000. The TCR beta-chain CDR3 region of each patient was profiled by high-throughput sequencing. As for the original processing: A classifier to discriminate distant-metastatic papillary thyroid cancer patients was built from CDR3 differences across clinicopathological groups. Repertoire diversity was assessed with the Shannon index, and tumor-blood repertoire similarity with the Morisita-Horn index. The public reads were quality trimmed at Q25 with fastp and then assembled into clones with MiXCR by TCRdb, keeping productive beta chains. TCRdb assigned the V and J calls; the authors' analysis was not used. Within this sample are 25,000 to 30,000 clones, with roughly 23% of them counted one time only. Of the sample, less than 15% is held by the ten largest clones.

Relative to germline, V is missing 5 bases and J is missing 4 bases, with 6 bases of the junction outside any gene match. The CDR3 sequence holds 15 residues, the cysteine and phenylalanine included. Only the CDR3 DNA is retained, 45 bases long and in frame from the first base. CDR1 and CDR2, looked up from the germline V gene (reference sequence), are MNHEY and SMNVEV. The chain was built from TRBV27 and TRBJ2-1; the junction holds 9 bases that match TRBD1. The sample taken for sequencing was blood. The TCR sequence derives from a female donor with papillary thyroid cancer or a benign thyroid nodule (not recorded which). Some clones in this sample may be carry-over from other donors' samples. The nucleotide sequence is TGTGCCAGCAGTCGGACAGGGGATTCTTACAATGAGCAGTTCTTC. It specifies CASSRTGDSYNEQFF.